Shown below are 3 T cell receptor beta chains from a single sample sequenced in a study of T cells in Graves' hyperthyroidism and ophthalmopathy. RNA transcripts gave rise to amplified TCR beta CDR3 regions. First-round RT-PCR targeting the TCR CDR3 was performed with the HTBI primer set. Each CDR3 protein is one row after TCRdb ran MiXCR on the multiplex PCR reads. The sample gives approximately 630,000 distinct CDR3 sequences, 15% to 20% of which show up once; 3.8% is in the top ten. The source material was blood. All receptors come from a woman aged 25 to 45 with Graves' hyperthyroidism.

This clonotype occurred many times. The CDR3 nucleotides are TGTGCCAGCAGTTTTATGGCAGCTCCAATCCCACAGCATTTT. Its protein is CASSFMAAPIPQHF. The chain links TRBV27 to TRBJ1-5, with D uncertain. The germline gives CDR1 MNHEY, CDR2 SMNVEV (reference sequence). This CDR3 is 14 amino acids long. V was trimmed by 3 bases and J by 13 bases, leaving 19 bases between them.

This clonotype appeared many times. The genes are TRBV27 and TRBJ2-1, with a weak D call TRBD1 (5 bases). This CDR3 comprises 14 residues. Between the trimmed V and J ends, which lost 2 bases and 10 bases, there was a span of 15 bases. CDR1 and CDR2 (germline): MNHEY, SMNVEV (reference sequence). CDR3 residues: CASSLAAGYVEQFF. The CDR3 nucleotides are TGTGCCAGCAGTTTAGCCGCAGGGTACGTGGAGCAGTTCTTC.

On this clonotype itself: The conserved closing phenylalanine or tryptophan is absent in this CDR3, likely reflecting a read error. The rearrangement joins TRBV27 to TRBJ2-7; the D gene could be TRBD1 or TRBD2 (5 bases each). Germline V gene lookup returns CDR1 MNHEY and CDR2 SMNVEV (reference sequence). With 6 bases removed from V and 2 bases from J, the gap between germline ends came to 11 bases. The CDR3 has 13 residues. The CDR3 loop is CASRGTGTYEQYL. The CDR3 nucleotides read TGTGCCAGCAGAGGGACCGGTACCTACGAGCAGTACCTC.